These 10 T cell receptor beta chains were all obtained from the same sample, sequenced in a study of blood T cell repertoires in COVID-19. Only in-frame clones appear in the TCRdb table, and some are missing; sequencing was by immunoSEQ multiplex PCR. The sample carries about 200,000 clones, around 88% recorded once. The material sequenced was PBMCs or T cells enriched from blood (not recorded which). All receptors derive from a middle-aged man with acute COVID-19.

The CDR3 region has the DNA TGTGCCAGCAGGGGAGGAGTGGCTAATGAAAAACTGTTTTTT. Encoded protein: CASRGGVANEKLFF. The chain joins TRBV6-5 to TRBJ1-4; unclear D gene. Trimming removed 6 bases from V and 3 bases from J, with 11 bases in between. In germline, CDR1 is MNHEY, CDR2 SVGAGI. This CDR3 is built from 14 residues.

The rearrangement uses TRBV28 and TRBJ1-1; D gene unclear. Trimming shortened V by 5 bases and J by 1 base, and 14 bases separated the two germline ends. Germline CDR1 is MDHEN and CDR2 is SYDVKM. The CDR3 runs 15 residues. CDR3 sequence (DNA): TGTGCCAGCAGTCCCTGGCCCCAAAAGAACACTGAAGCTTTCTTT. Protein product: CASSPWPQKNTEAFF.

V and J are TRBV7-9 and TRBJ1-2; 10 nucleotides line up with TRBD1. J gave up 8 bases and V 5 bases, and 8 bases lay outside the gene matches. The CDR3 contains 14 residues. Germline V gene data show CDR1 as SEHNR and CDR2 as FQNEAQ (reference sequence). The DNA of the CDR3 is TGTGCCAGCAGCACCCTGGGACAGGGGTACGGCTACACCTTC. It encodes CASSTLGQGYGYTF.

The rearrangement uses TRBV18 and TRBJ2-7; TRBD2 matches at 8 bases. The V and J ends lost 3 bases and 2 bases, in that order; junction bases with no gene match: 0. Germline lookup yields CDR1 KGHSH and CDR2 LQKENI. The CDR3 contains 13 residues. In nucleotides, the CDR3 is TGTGCCAGCTCACCGGGACTAGCCTACGAGCAGTACTTC. The encoded protein is CASSPGLAYEQYF.

The gene calls are TRBV12-3 or TRBV12-4 and TRBJ2-7; unclear D gene. Trimming stripped 8 bases from V and 2 bases from J, with 10 bases between. This CDR3 is 12 amino acids long. The CDR3 reads CASGSQAYEQYF. DNA for the CDR3: TGTGCCAGCGGCTCTCAAGCCTACGAGCAGTACTTC.

This chain uses TRBV10-3 with TRBJ2-7, with TRBD2 identical over 9 bases. Germline assignment: CDR1 ENHRY and CDR2 SYGVKD. After removal of 4 bases from V and 9 bases from J, the junction contained 4 bases not matched to a gene. The CDR3 totals 12 residues. The CDR3 nucleotides read TGTGCCATCAGTGGCGGGAGGGCCTGGCAGTACTTC. Protein sequence: CAISGGRAWQYF.

The rearrangement uses TRBV20-1 and TRBJ1-2; 7 bases are a match to TRBD1. Germline values: CDR1 DFQATT, CDR2 SNEGSKA (reference sequence). This CDR3 has 11 residues. V trimming: 3 bases; J trimming: 10 bases; junction bases outside the gene matches: 5. The CDR3 coding sequence is TGCAGTGCTAGGGGCACAGGGGACTACACCTTC. Its protein product is CSARGTGDYTF.

This clone was found a few times. This sequence joins TRBV6-1 and TRBJ1-1, with unresolved D. V gave up 2 bases and J gave up 3 bases, with 10 bases separating them. This CDR3 contains 14 residues. Per germline, CDR1 MNHNS and CDR2 SASEGT. The CDR3 protein is CASSELGTYTEAFF. The CDR3 DNA reads as TGTGCCAGCAGTGAATTGGGCACCTACACTGAAGCTTTCTTT.

The chain recombines TRBV4-3 with TRBJ1-6; D possibly corresponds to TRBD1 (6 bases). CDR1 and CDR2 (germline): LGHNA, YSLEER. Trimming pared 3 bases from V and 2 bases from J, leaving 11 bases between. This CDR3 has 16 amino acids. DNA for the CDR3: TGCGCCAGCAGCCAGAGTAGGGGGACCTATAATTCACCCCTCCACTTT. It is translated as CASSQSRGTYNSPLHF.

In its sample, this clone was seen a few times. This chain joins TRBV29-1 and TRBJ2-7; 12 bases match TRBD2. The ends lost 4 bases at V and 6 bases at J; junction bases unmatched: 4. The CDR3 has 13 residues. Germline CDR1 and CDR2: SQVTM and ANQGSEA. This chain's CDR3 is CSVGLAGGREQYF. The CDR3 DNA sequence: TGCAGCGTTGGCCTAGCGGGAGGGCGCGAGCAGTACTTC.